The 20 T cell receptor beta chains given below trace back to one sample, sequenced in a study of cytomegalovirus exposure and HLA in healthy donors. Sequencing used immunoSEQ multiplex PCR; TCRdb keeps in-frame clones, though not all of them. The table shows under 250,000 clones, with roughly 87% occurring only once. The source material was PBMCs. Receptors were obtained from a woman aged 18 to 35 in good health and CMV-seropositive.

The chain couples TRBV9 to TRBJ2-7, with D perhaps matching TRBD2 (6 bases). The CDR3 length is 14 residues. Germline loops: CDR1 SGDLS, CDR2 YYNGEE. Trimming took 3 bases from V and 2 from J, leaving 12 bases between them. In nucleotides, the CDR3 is TGTGCCAGCAGCGCCGGGACTTCTGCCTACGAGCAGTACTTC. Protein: CASSAGTSAYEQYF.

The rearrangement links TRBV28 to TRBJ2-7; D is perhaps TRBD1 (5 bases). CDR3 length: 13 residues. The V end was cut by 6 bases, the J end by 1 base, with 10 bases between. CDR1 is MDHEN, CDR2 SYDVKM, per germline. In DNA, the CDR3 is TGTGCCAGCAGAATCAGGGATTCCTACGAGCAGTACTTC. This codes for CASRIRDSYEQYF. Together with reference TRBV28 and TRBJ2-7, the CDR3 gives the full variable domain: DVKVTQSSRYLVKRTGEKVFLECVQDMDHENMFWYRQDPGLGLRLIYFSYDVKMKEKGDIPEGYSVSREKKERFSLILESASTNQTSMYLCASRIRDSYEQYFGPGTRLTVT.

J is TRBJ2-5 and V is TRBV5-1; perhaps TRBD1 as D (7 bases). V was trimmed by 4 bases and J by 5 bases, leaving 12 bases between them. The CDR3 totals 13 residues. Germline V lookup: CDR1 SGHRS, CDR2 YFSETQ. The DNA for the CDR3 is TGCGCCAGCAGCACACAGGGGAGGGAGACCCAGTACTTC. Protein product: CASSTQGRETQYF. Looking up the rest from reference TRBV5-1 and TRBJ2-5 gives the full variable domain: KAGVTQTPRYLIKTRGQQVTLSCSPISGHRSVSWYQQTPGQGLQFLFEYFSETQRNKGNFPGRFSGRQFSNSRSEMNVSTLELGDSALYLCASSTQGRETQYFGPGTRLLVL.

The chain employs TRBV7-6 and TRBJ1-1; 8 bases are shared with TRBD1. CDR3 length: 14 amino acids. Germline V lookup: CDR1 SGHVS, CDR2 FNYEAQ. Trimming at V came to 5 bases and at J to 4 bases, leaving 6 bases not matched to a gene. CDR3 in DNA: TGTGCCAGCAGCCCAGGGGGCGAGGGCACTGAAGCTTTCTTT. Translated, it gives CASSPGGEGTEAFF.

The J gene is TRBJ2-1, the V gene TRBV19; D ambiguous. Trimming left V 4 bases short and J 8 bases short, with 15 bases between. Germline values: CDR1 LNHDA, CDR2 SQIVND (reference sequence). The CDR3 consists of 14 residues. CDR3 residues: CASSTTSFSHEQFF. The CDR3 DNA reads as TGTGCCAGTAGTACTACCAGTTTTAGCCATGAGCAGTTCTTC. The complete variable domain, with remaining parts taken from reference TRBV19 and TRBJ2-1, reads DGGITQSPKYLFRKEGQNVTLSCEQNLNHDAMYWYRQDPGQGLRLIYYSQIVNDFQKGDIAEGYSVSREKKESFPLTVTSAQKNPTAFYLCASSTTSFSHEQFFGPGTRLTVL.

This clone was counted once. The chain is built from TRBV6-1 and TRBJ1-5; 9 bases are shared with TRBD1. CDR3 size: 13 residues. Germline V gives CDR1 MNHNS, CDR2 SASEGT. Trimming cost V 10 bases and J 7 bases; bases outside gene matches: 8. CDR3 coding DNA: TGTGCCACCGGGGACAGGGCAGGACAGCCCCAGCATTTT. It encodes CATGDRAGQPQHF.

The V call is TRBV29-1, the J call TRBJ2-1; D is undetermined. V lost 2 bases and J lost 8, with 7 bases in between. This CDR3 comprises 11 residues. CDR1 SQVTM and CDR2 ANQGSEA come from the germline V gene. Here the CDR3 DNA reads TGCAGCGTTGAAAAGGAGTATGAGCAGTTCTTC. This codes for CSVEKEYEQFF.

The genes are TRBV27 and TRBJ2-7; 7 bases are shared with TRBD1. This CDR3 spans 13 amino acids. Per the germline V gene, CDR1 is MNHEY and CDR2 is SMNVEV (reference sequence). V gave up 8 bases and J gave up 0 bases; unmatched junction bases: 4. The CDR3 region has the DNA TGTGCCAGCGGGACAGAATCCTCCTACGAGCAGTACTTC. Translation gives CASGTESSYEQYF.

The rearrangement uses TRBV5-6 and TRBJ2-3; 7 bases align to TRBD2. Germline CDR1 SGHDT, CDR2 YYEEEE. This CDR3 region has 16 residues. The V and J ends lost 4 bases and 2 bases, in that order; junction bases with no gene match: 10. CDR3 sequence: CASSPRAGLITDTQYF. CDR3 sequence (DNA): TGTGCCAGCAGCCCGAGGGCGGGACTAATCACAGATACGCAGTATTTT.

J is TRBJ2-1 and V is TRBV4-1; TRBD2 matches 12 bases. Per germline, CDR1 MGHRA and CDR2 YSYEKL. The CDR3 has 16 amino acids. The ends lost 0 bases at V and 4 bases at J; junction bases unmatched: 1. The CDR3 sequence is CASSQDLAGGYNEQFF. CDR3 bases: TGCGCCAGCAGCCAAGATCTAGCGGGAGGGTACAATGAGCAGTTCTTC.

The DNA of the CDR3 is TGTGCCAGCTCACAGAGGGGGAGCAATCAGCCCCAGCATTTT. Translated, it gives CASSQRGSNQPQHF. The chain recombines TRBV7-2 with TRBJ1-5, with a weak D call TRBD1 (6 bases). From germline, CDR1 is SGHTA and CDR2 FQGNSA. V was pared by 8 bases and J by 1 base, with 12 bases between. This CDR3 spans 14 amino acids. Supplemented by reference TRBV7-2 and TRBJ1-5, the full variable domain reads GAGVSQSPSNKVTEKGKDVELRCDPISGHTALYWYRQSLGQGLEFLIYFQGNSAPDKSGLPSDRFSAERTGGSVSTLTIQRTQQEDSAVYLCASSQRGSNQPQHFGDGTRLSIL.

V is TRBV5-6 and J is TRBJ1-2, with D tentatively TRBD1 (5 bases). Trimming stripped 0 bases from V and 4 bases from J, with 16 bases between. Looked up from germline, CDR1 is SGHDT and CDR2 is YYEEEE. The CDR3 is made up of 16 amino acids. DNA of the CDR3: TGTGCCAGCAGCTTGGGACGGAGGGGCTCAACCTATGGCTACACCTTC. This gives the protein CASSLGRRGSTYGYTF.

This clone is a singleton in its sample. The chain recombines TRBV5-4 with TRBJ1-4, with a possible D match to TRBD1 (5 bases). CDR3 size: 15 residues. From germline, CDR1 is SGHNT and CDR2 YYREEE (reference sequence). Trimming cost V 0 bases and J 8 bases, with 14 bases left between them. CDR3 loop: CASSLGGRLGEKLFF. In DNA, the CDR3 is TGTGCCAGCAGCTTGGGGGGCCGTTTGGGAGAAAAACTGTTTTTT.

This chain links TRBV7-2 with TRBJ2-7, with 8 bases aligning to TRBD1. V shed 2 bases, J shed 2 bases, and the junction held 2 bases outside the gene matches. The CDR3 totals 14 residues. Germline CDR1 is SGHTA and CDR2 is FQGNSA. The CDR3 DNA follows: TGTGCCAGCAGCTTACTGACAGGGGCCTACGAGCAGTACTTC. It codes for CASSLLTGAYEQYF.

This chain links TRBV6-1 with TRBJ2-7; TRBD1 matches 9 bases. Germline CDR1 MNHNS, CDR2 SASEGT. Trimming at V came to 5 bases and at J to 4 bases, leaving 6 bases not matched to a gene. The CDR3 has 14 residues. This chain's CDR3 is CASSQLDRGYEQYF. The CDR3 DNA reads TGTGCCAGCAGTCAATTGGACAGGGGATACGAGCAGTACTTC.

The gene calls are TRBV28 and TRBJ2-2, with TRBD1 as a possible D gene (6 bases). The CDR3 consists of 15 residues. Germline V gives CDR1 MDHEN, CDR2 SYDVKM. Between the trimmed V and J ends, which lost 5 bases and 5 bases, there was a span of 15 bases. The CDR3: CASSPPTGYTGELFF. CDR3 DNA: TGTGCCAGCAGTCCCCCCACAGGGTATACCGGGGAGCTGTTTTTT.

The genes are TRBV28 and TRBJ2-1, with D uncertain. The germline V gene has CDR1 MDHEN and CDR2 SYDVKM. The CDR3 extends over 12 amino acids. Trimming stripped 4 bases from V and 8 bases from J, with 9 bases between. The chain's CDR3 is CASSSRQYEQFF. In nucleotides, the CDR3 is TGTGCCAGCAGTTCCAGGCAGTATGAGCAGTTCTTC.

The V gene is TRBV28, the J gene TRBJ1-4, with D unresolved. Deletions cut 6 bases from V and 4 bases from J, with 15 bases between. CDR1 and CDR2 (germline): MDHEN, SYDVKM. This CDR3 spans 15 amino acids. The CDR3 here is CASRSRREFNEKLFF. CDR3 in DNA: TGTGCCAGCAGAAGTCGAAGGGAGTTTAATGAAAAACTGTTTTTT.

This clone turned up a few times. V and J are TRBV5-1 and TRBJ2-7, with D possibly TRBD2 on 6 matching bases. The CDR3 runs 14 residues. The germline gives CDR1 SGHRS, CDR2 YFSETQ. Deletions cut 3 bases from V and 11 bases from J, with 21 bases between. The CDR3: CASSSKPPGGEKYF. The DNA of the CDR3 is TGCGCCAGCAGCTCGAAGCCCCCTGGAGGGGAGAAGTACTTC.

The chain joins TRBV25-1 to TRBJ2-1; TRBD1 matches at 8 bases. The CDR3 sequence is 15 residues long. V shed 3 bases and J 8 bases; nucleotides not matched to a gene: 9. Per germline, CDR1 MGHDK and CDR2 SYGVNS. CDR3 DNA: TGTGCCAGCAGTGATTTCAGGAAGACAGGGGATGAGCAGTTCTTC. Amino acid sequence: CASSDFRKTGDEQFF. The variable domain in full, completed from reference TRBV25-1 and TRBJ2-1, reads EADIYQTPRYLVIGTGKKITLECSQTMGHDKMYWYQQDPGMELHLIHYSYGVNSTEKGDLSSESTVSRIRTEHFPLTLESARPSHTSQYLCASSDFRKTGDEQFFGPGTRLTVL.